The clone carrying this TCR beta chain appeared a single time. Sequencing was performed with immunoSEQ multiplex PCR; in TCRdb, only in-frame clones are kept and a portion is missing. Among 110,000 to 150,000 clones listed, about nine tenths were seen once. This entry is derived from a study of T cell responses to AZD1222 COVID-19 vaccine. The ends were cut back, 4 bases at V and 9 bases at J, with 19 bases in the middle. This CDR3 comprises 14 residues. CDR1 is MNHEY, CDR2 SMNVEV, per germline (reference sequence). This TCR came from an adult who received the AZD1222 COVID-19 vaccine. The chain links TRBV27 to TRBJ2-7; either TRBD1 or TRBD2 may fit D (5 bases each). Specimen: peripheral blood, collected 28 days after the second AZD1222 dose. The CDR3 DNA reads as TGTGCCAGCAGTTACGTTCGTGGGGGAGAGATGCAGTACTTC. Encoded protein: CASSYVRGGEMQYF.